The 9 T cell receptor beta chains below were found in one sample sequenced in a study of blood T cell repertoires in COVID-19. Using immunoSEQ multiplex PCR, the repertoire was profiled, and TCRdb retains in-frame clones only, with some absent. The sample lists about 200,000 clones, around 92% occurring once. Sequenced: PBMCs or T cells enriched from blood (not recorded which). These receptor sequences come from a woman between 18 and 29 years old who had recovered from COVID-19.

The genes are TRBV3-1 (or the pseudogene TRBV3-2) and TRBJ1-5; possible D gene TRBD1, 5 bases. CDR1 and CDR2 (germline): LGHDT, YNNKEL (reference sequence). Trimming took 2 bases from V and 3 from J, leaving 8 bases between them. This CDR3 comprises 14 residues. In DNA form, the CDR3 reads TGTGCCAGCAGCCAATCGACAGCCAATCAGCCCCAGCATTTT. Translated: CASSQSTANQPQHF.

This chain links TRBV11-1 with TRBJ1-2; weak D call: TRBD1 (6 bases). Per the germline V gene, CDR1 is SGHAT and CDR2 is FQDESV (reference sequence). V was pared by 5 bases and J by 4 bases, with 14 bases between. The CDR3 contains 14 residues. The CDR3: CASSLRDTTYGYTF. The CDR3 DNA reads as TGTGCCAGCAGCCTCCGGGACACCACCTATGGCTACACCTTC.

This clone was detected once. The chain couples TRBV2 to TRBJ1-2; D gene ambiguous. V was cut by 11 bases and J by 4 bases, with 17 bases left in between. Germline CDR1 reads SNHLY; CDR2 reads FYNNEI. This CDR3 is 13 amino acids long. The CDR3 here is CASPSGNLYGYTF. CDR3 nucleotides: TGTGCCTCACCTAGCGGTAACCTCTATGGCTACACCTTC.

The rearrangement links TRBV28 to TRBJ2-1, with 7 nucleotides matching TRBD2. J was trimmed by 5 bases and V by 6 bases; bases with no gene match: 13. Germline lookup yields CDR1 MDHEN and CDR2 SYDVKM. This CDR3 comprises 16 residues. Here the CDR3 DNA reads TGTGCCAGCAGCCCCCGCCGAGCGGGGACCAACAATGAGCAGTTCTTC. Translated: CASSPRRAGTNNEQFF.

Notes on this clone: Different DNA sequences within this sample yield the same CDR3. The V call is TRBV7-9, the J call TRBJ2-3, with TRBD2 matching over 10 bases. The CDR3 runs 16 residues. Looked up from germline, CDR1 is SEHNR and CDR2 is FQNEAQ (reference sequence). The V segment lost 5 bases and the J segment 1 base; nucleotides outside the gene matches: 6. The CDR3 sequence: CASSASSGGRTDTQYF. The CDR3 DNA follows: TGTGCCAGCAGCGCCTCTAGCGGGGGACGCACAGATACGCAGTATTTT.

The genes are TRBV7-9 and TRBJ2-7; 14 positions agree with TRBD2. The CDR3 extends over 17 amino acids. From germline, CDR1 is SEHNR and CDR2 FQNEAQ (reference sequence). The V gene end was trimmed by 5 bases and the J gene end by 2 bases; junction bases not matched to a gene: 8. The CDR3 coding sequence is TGTGCCAGCAGCCGAGGACTAGCGGGGGGATTGACCTACGAGCAGTACTTC. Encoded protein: CASSRGLAGGLTYEQYF.

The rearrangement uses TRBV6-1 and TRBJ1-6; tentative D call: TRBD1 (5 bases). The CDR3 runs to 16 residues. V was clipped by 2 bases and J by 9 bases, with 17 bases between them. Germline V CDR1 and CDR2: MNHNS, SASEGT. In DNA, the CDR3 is TGTGCCAGCAGTGAATTCTTGGGACCGGGAGGTTCACCCCTCCACTTT. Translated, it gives CASSEFLGPGGSPLHF.

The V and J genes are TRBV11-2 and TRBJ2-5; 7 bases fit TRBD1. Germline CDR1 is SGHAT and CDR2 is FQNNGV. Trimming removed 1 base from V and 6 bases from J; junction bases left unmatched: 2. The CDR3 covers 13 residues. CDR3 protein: CASSLARGQTQYF. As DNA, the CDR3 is TGTGCCAGCAGCTTAGCTAGGGGGCAGACCCAGTACTTC.

The CDR3 nucleotides are TGTGCCAGCACCAACTCGCGGACTAATGAAAAACTGTTTTTT. Encoded protein: CASTNSRTNEKLFF. This chain links TRBV27 with TRBJ1-4, with D hard to call. The CDR3 is 14 residues long. V dropped 7 bases and J dropped 2 bases, with 11 bases sitting between them. The V gene's germline CDR1 is MNHEY and CDR2 SMNVEV (reference sequence). The entire variable domain, with the rest obtained from reference TRBV27 and TRBJ1-4, is as follows: EAQVTQNPRYLITVTGKKLTVTCSQNMNHEYMSWYRQDPGLGLRQIYYSMNVEVTDKGDVPEGYKVSRKEKRNFPLILESPSPNQTSLYFCASTNSRTNEKLFFGSGTQLSVL.